This T cell receptor beta chain emerged from a study of T cell therapy after organ transplantation. The repertoire was sequenced with immunoSEQ multiplex PCR; TCRdb's copy has only in-frame clones and lacks some. The data hold some 48,000 clones, with 94% observed a single time. Remarks on this clone: Its antigen is unknown.

Regarding the study as a whole: Post-therapy reconstitution appeared to include transferred and endogenous clonotypes.

V was clipped by 4 bases and J by 6 bases, with 6 bases between them. Germline V gene data show CDR1 as SQVTM and CDR2 as ANQGSEA. CDR3 size: 10 residues. The clonotype originates from a human patient who had received a solid organ transplant and had CMV disease. V gene TRBV29-1 combines with J gene TRBJ1-1; D is undetermined. Sequenced here: CD8+ T cells from blood, sampled before autologous CMV-specific T cell therapy. The CDR3 region has the DNA TGCAGCGTTGTAGTTGCTGAAGCTTTCTTT. It yields the protein CSVVVAEAFF.